The sequence of this T cell receptor beta chain was determined in a study of shared clonotypes between healthy human individuals. Study at large: The study drew on a couple of women and three men aged 18 to 49 as donors.

Donors, without exception, were Caucasian adults residing in Nashville, Tennessee. Partitioning of CD4+ cells yielded a CD45RA+ naive subset and a CD45RA-negative memory subset. Per the original data handling: Filtering differed since immunoSEQ provided only junctions, with no quality scores. The protocol was immunoSEQ multiplex PCR, while the TCRdb copy is restricted to in-frame clones and leaves out a portion. The D gene and trimming were derived from the DNA, and the V and J assignments and clone size from that table. The repertoire holds about 2.4 million clones, with approximately 94% as singletons. From germline, CDR1 is ENHRY and CDR2 SYGVKD. The CDR3 loop spans 14 amino acids. V was trimmed by 3 bases and J by 2 bases, leaving 8 bases between them.

The sequence came from a man between 18 and 29 years old in good health. The source material was naive CD4+ T cells sorted from blood. The subset was: CD45RA+ positively selected. The V and J genes are TRBV10-3 and TRBJ1-5, with D uncertain. The CDR3 sequence is CAISDSGGNQPQHF. The CDR3 nucleotides read TGTGCCATCAGTGATAGCGGCGGCAATCAGCCCCAGCATTTT.